This T cell receptor beta chain was obtained from a study of OX40 agonist ivuxolimab in advanced cancers. Study background: Patients receiving dose escalation had hepatocellular carcinoma, melanoma, renal cell or head and neck cancer.

The method was immunoSEQ multiplex PCR; TCRdb's version includes in-frame clones alone and lacks a portion of them. Among about 48,000 clones listed, 65% to 85% were seen once. This clone turned up a few times. Its antigen remains unidentified. Overall study results and limits: In CD8+ T cells, expanded clones were on average more numerous than in CD4+.

The TCR sequence derives from an adult with an advanced solid tumor such as melanoma, head and neck, liver or kidney cancer. The specimen was CD4+ or CD8+ T cells sorted from blood, collected in a trial of the OX40 agonist ivuxolimab.

In DNA form, the CDR3 reads TGTGCCAGCAGCAAACTTATTCAAGAGACCCAGTACTTC. This translates into CASSKLIQETQYF. J is TRBJ2-5 and V is TRBV6-5, with D uncertain. Per the germline V gene, CDR1 is MNHEY and CDR2 is SVGAGI. The CDR3 contains 13 residues. Trimming shortened V by 6 bases and J by 2 bases, and 10 bases separated the two germline ends.